This T cell receptor beta chain was found in a study of beta chain features in type 1 diabetes. Across the study: Age, gender and cell yields were similar between patients and healthy donors.

CD45RO/CCR7/CD25/CD127/CD95/CD27 sorting isolated CD4+ naive, central memory, regulatory and stem cell-like memory cells. In the case of this clone: The antigen is not known.

Study-level points and caveats: TCRB CDR3 length was moderately but significantly reduced in all four CD4+ subsets of Type 1 diabetes patients. VDJ junctions from patients with type 1 diabetes contained fewer insertions and more deletions.

Germline V gene sequence: CDR1 MNHNY, CDR2 SVGAGI (reference sequence). The length of the CDR3 is 14 residues. With 5 bases removed from V and 0 bases from J, the gap between germline ends came to 11 bases. Investigators reverse transcribed all isolated RNA, so they sequenced expressed TCRB transcripts. Sequencing was performed with immunoSEQ multiplex PCR; in TCRdb, only in-frame clones are kept and a portion is missing. The table lists under 200,000 clones, around 8.4% of them singletons. This chain links TRBV6-6 with TRBJ2-7; D is undetermined. The sequence derives from a woman aged 18 to 35 with type 1 diabetes. The specimen sequenced was central memory CD4+ T cells from blood. For the CDR3, the DNA is TGTGCCAGCAGTGCCCTTTCGAGCTCCTACGAGCAGTACTTC. Its translation is CASSALSSSYEQYF.